This T cell receptor (beta chain) originates from a study of cytomegalovirus exposure and HLA in healthy donors. The study, taken as a whole, reports: Among TCR beta chains, those listed as cytomegalovirus-associated numbered approximately 150. Many donors shared some public TCRs, even though most TCR sequences were rare.

The protocol was immunoSEQ multiplex PCR, while the TCRdb copy is restricted to in-frame clones and leaves out a portion. The table records under 250,000 clones, roughly 84% of them present only once. Germline V gene sequence: CDR1 WNHNN, CDR2 SYGVQD (reference sequence). Trimming left V 4 bases short and J 1 base short, with 11 bases between. The CDR3 is 15 amino acids. In the case of this clone: Its antigen is not identified.

V usage is TRBV10-1 and J usage is TRBJ1-3; possible D gene TRBD1, 5 bases. The sample comprised PBMCs. The clonotype comes from a woman between 18 and 29 years old in good health and CMV-seropositive. The CDR3 bases are TGCGCCAGCAGTGTGGACACGCAATCTGGAAACACCATATATTTT. As protein: CASSVDTQSGNTIYF.